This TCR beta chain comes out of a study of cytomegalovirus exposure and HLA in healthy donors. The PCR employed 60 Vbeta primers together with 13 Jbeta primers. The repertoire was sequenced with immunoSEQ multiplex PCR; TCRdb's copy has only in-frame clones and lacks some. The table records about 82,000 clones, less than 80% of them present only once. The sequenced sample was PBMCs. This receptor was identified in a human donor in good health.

The CDR3 nucleotides are TGTGCCAGCAGCGTGCAGGCAGCATCCGGCACCGGGGAGCTGTTTTTT. It codes for CASSVQAASGTGELFF. This chain links TRBV9 with TRBJ2-2; D remains unclear. CDR3 length equals 16 residues. Trimming took 2 bases from V and 4 from J, leaving 15 bases between them. Germline values: CDR1 SGDLS, CDR2 YYNGEE.